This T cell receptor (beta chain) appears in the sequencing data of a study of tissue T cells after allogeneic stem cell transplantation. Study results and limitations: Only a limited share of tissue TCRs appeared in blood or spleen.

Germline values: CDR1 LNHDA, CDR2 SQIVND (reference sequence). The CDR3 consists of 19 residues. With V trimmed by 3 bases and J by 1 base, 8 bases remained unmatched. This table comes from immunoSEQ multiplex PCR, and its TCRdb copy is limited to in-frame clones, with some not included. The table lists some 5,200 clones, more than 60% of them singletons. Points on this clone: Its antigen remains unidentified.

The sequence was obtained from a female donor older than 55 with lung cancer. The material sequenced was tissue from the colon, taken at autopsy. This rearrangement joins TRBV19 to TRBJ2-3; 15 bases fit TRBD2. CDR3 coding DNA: TGTGCCAGTAGTATGAATAAGGGACTAGCGGGGGGTGGCACAGATACGCAGTATTTT. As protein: CASSMNKGLAGGGTDTQYF.